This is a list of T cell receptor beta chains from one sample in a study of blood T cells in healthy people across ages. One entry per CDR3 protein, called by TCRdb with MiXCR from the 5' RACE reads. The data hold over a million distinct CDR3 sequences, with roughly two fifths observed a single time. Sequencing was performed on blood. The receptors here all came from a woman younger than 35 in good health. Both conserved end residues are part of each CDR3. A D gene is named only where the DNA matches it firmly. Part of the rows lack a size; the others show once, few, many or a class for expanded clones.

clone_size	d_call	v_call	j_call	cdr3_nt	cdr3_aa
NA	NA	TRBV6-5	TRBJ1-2	TGTGCCAGCAGTTACCAGGACGGCTTGGATGGCTACACCTTC	CASSYQDGLDGYTF
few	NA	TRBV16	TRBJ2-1	TGTGCCAGCAGCCAATCGATAGGCAATGAGCAGTTCTTC	CASSQSIGNEQFF
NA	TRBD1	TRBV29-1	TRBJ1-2	TGCAGCGTTGAAGAGCGAGACAGGGGCCTTGGCTACACCTTC	CSVEERDRGLGYTF
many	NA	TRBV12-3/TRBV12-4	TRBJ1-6	TGTGCCAGCAGTACAGGGTTTTATTCACCCCTCCACTTT	CASSTGFYSPLHF
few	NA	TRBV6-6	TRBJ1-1	TGTGCCAGCAGTTACTCAATCAGGAACACTGAAGCTTTCTTT	CASSYSIRNTEAFF
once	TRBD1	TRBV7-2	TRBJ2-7	TGTGCCAGCAGGTCGGACAGGCATTCCTACGAGCAGAACTTC	CASRSDRHSYEQNF
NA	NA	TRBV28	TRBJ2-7	TGTGCCAGCAGTCCTGGAGGGACGGGGTACTACGAGCAGTACTTC	CASSPGGTGYYEQYF
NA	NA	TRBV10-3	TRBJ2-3	TGTGCCATCAGTGCCCAAGCTACAGATACGCAGTATTTT	CAISAQATDTQYF
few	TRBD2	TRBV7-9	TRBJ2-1	TGTGCCAGCAGCTGGACTAGGGACAATGAGCAGTTCTTC	CASSWTRDNEQFF
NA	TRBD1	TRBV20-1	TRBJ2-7	TGCAGTGCGAACAGGGGGAGAGACTACGAGCAGTACTTC	CSANRGRDYEQYF
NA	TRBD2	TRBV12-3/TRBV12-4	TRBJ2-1	TGTGCCAGCAGTCCCGACGTACCTCGGGGGGATCGGTTCTTC	CASSPDVPRGDRFF
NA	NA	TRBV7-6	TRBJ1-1	TGTGCCAGCAGCAAGCGAGCAAAGGAACGGGCTTTCTTT	CASSKRAKERAFF
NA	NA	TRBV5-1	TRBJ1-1	TGCGCCAGCAGCTCCACAGGGAGGGACACTGAAGCTTTCTTT	CASSSTGRDTEAFF
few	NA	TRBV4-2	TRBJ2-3	TGTGCCAGCAGCCAAGAGGGAGGACAGTGGACAGATACGCAGTATTTT	CASSQEGGQWTDTQYF
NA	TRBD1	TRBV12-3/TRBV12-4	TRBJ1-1	TGTGCCAGCAGTCTTACCGGGACAGTGATTGTGGCTTTCTTT	CASSLTGTVIVAFF
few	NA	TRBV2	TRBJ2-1	TGTGCCAGCAGTGAAAGGCGGGGAGCCTACAATGAGCAGTTCTTC	CASSERRGAYNEQFF
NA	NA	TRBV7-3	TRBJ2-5	TGTGCCAGCAGCTTACACGGGACGGAAGAAGAGACCCAGTACTTC	CASSLHGTEEETQYF
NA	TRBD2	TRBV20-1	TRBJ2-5	TGCAGTGCTAGCATTCTAGCGGGAGTCCTCCAAGAGACCCAGTACTTC	CSASILAGVLQETQYF
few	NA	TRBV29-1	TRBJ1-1	TGCAGCGTTGAAGGCCTTCTGGAGACTGAAGCTTTCTTT	CSVEGLLETEAFF
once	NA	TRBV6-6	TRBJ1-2	TGTGCCAGCAGTTACCGGACGGACGACTATGGCCACACCTTC	CASSYRTDDYGHTF
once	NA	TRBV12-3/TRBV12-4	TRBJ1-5	TGTGCCATCAGTCTCAGGGGAGGAAATCAGCCCCAGCATTTT	CAISLRGGNQPQHF
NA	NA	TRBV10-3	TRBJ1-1	TGTGCCATCAGTGAGCGTAGCAACACTGAAGCTTTCTTT	CAISERSNTEAFF
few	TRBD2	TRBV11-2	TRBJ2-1	TGTGCCAGCAGCTTAGAGGGGACTATATACAATGAGCAGTTCTTC	CASSLEGTIYNEQFF
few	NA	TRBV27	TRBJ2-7	TGTGCCAGCAGTCGCCTCCCCGAATACGAGCAGTACTTC	CASSRLPEYEQYF
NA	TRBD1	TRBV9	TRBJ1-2	TGTGCCAGCAGCGCCCAACAGGGGGCGGGTGGCTACACCTTC	CASSAQQGAGGYTF
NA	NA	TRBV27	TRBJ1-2	TGTGCCAGCAGTCACCCTGGCAGGGAAGATGGCTACACCTTC	CASSHPGREDGYTF
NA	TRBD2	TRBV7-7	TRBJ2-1	TGTGCTAGCAGCTTAGTCCCCCGGACTAGCGGGACTTTCTACAATGAGCAGTTCTTC	CASSLVPRTSGTFYNEQFF
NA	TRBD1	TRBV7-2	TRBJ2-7	TGTGCCAGCAGCTTCGCGAACCCGGGGACAGGGTCGACCTTACACCCCATGAGCTCCTACGAGCAGTACTTC	CASSFANPGTGSTLHPMSSYEQYF
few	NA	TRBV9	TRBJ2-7	TGTGCCAGCAGCGTAGGGTTCAGTAATTACTACGAGCAGTACTTC	CASSVGFSNYYEQYF
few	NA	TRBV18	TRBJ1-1	TGTGCCAGCTCACCAGACCGCCACACTGAAGCTTTCTTT	CASSPDRHTEAFF
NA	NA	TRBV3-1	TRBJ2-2	TGTGCCAGCAGCGAGACAGGCACCACCGGGGAGCTGTTTTTT	CASSETGTTGELFF
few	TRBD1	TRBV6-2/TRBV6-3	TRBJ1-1	TGTGCCAGCAGCCCTGACAGGGGGAGGCCGAACACTGAAGCTTTCTTT	CASSPDRGRPNTEAFF
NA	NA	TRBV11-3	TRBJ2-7	TGTGCCAGCAGCCAACGAGGTTGCGAGCAGTACTTC	CASSQRGCEQYF
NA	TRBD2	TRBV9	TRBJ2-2	TGTGCCAGCAGCGTAATAGCGGGACCGAACACCGGGGAGCTGTTTTTT	CASSVIAGPNTGELFF
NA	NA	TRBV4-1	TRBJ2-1	TGCGCCAGCCGTCCTCGCGTGGTAGAGAAGGATGGGCAGTTCTTC	CASRPRVVEKDGQFF
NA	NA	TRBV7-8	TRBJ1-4	TGTGCCAGCAGCAAGAGGGGGATTAATGAAAAACTGTTTTTT	CASSKRGINEKLFF
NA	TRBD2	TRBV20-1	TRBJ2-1	TGCAGTGCTAGAGTGGGACTAGCGGGGGGTCGGTACAATGAGCAGTTCTTC	CSARVGLAGGRYNEQFF
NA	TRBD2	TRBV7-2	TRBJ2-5	TGTGCCAGCAGCTTAGGACTAGCGGGGGGATGGGAGCAGTACTTC	CASSLGLAGGWEQYF
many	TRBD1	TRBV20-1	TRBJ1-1	TGCAGCGCAAGGACAGGGAACACTGAAGCTTTCTTT	CSARTGNTEAFF
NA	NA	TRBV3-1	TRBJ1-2	TGTGCCAGCAGCCAATTGATTAACTATGGCTACACCTTC	CASSQLINYGYTF
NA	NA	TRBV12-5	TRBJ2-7	TGTGCTAGTGCCCGCTACGAGCAGTACTTC	CASARYEQYF